The clone carrying this T cell receptor (beta chain) was found many times. With 6 bases removed from V and 11 bases from J, the gap between germline ends came to 14 bases. The CDR3 consists of 12 residues. These data are taken from a study of regulatory T cells in long-lasting Graves disease. Both iRepertoire HTBI primers and Arm-PCR of CDR3 regions were used to build the TCR beta libraries. TCRdb fed the multiplex PCR reads into MiXCR, producing one record per CDR3 protein. The sample yields 450,000 to 650,000 distinct CDR3 sequences, more than 15% seen once. The time point is: newly diagnosed GD, antithyroid drugs for less than 3 months. The TCR library was made from RNA that had been extracted from PBMCs in TRIzol. In addition, the sample was reused for a study of T cells in Graves' hyperthyroidism and ophthalmopathy.

Sequenced here: peripheral blood mononuclear cells (PBMCs), sampled at new diagnosis, from a patient treated with antithyroid drugs. The receptor's source is a woman aged 35 to 60 with Graves disease. The V and J genes are TRBV12-3 or TRBV12-4 and TRBJ1-5, with D unclear. In nucleotides, the CDR3 is TGTGCCAGCAGGCAGACGGGAACGGCCCAGCATTTT. Translation gives CASRQTGTAQHF.